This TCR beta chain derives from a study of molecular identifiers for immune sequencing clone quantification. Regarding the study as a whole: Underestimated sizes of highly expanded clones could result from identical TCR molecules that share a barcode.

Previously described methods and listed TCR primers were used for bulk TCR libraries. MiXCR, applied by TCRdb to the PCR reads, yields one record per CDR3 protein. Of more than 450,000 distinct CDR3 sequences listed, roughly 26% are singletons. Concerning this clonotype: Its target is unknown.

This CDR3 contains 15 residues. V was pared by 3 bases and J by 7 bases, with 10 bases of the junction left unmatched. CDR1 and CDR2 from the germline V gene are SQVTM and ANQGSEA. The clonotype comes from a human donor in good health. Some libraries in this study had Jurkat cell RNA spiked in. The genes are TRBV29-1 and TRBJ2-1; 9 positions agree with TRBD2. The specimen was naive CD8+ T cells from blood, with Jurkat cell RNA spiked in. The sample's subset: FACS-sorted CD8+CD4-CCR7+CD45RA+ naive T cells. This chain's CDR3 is CSVETGSSGINEQFF. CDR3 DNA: TGCAGCGTTGAGACCGGGTCTAGCGGGATTAATGAGCAGTTCTTC.